This paragraph reports one TCR beta chain. Its matching antigen is unknown. The data originate from a study of T cells in narcolepsy. Study-wide results and caveats: Autoreactive clonotypes reportedly recurred in blood of same and different patients, not controls. Some memory CD4+ repertoires had no autoreactive clone sequences. Same-patient CSF and blood CD4+ T cell clonotypes included HCRT-specific and TRIB2-specific autoreactive ones.

Germline values: CDR1 SGHTA, CDR2 FQGNSA. This CDR3 spans 15 amino acids. V dropped 1 base and J dropped 0 bases, with 7 bases sitting between them. The assay was immunoSEQ multiplex PCR, and TCRdb's table has in-frame clones only and misses some. This table has about 35,000 clones, around 80% appearing once. The TCR was taken from a human donor in good health. Sequencing input: memory (CD45RA-) CD4+ T cells from blood. The chain has TRBV7-2 and TRBJ1-5; D is uncertain. The CDR3 DNA sequence: TGTGCCAGCAGCTTAGTACTGAATAGCAATCAGCCCCAGCATTTT. Its protein product is CASSLVLNSNQPQHF. Together with reference TRBV7-2 and TRBJ1-5, the CDR3 gives the full variable domain: GAGVSQSPSNKVTEKGKDVELRCDPISGHTALYWYRQSLGQGLEFLIYFQGNSAPDKSGLPSDRFSAERTGGSVSTLTIQRTQQEDSAVYLCASSLVLNSNQPQHFGDGTRLSIL.